The present T cell receptor beta chain was sequenced within a study of blood T cell repertoires in COVID-19. Study as a whole: Sites across the United States, Italy and Spain contributed samples from acute and convalescent COVID-19. Sources were T cells, B-cell-depleted T cells, or PBMCs; the material itself was cDNA or gDNA.

Looked up from germline, CDR1 is MDHEN and CDR2 is SYDVKM. Trimming cost V 7 bases and J 3 bases, with 19 bases left between them. The CDR3 is made up of 15 amino acids. Repertoires were generated with immunoSEQ multiplex PCR, while TCRdb's copy carries only in-frame clones and drops some. The sample shows about 240,000 clones, 82% of them seen only once. The sequenced sample consisted of peripheral blood. V and J are TRBV28 and TRBJ2-7; D is perhaps TRBD2 (7 bases). This sequence was found in a woman aged 60-70 years with active or convalescent COVID-19. The CDR3 DNA follows: TGTGCCAGCACGGGGGCGGGGGCGAATGACTACGAGCAGTACTTC. It is translated as CASTGAGANDYEQYF.